This TCR beta chain is from a study of T cell repertoires in aging, cancer and after chemotherapy (dated by TCRdb to about 2019). Regarding the research as a whole: Donors were distributed across six age groups ranging from 30 or younger to 70 or older, with at least three individuals included per group. The full dataset contained several million TCR reads. The study profiled peripheral blood TCR beta repertoires from healthy donors and cancer patients to examine immunoaging and T cell reconstitution after chemotherapy. Alongside around 97 healthy donors serving as a reference group, the cohort included 200 to 250 cancer patients, of whom more than 90 had hematological cancers and more than 120 had solid cancers. Control TCR repertoires from healthy donors were recorded over several months to years, and clear clonal overlap was observed across re-sampling.

Points the paper makes about the study in general: In both cancer cohorts, the median generation probability rose over the chemotherapy interval, which suggests that the repertoire was reconstituted through rebound thymic output. In healthy donors, the drop in TCR diversity with age came mainly from a loss of richness, whereas in cancer patients a loss of evenness also played a part. Compared with age-matched healthy donors, untreated patients with either hematological or solid cancers had significantly lower TCR diversity in the blood along with higher clonality. According to the authors, the repertoire data do not allow conclusions to be drawn about immunological memory after chemotherapy.

Multiplex touch-down PCR with a mixed TRB-A/B primer pool was used to amplify rearranged TRB sequences covering the V, D and J segments. Illumina adapters and sample indices were added to the amplicons in two consecutive PCR reactions performed with Phusion HS II polymerase. Amplicons were gel-purified using the NucleoSpin Gel and PCR Clean-up kit and were subsequently checked with Qubit and an Agilent 2100 Bioanalyzer. The libraries were sequenced on an Illumina MiSeq with 600-cycle, single-indexed, paired-end runs. For the original study's pipeline: TRB sequences were processed with MiXCR versions 2.12 and 3.0.5. Each unique CDR3 nucleotide sequence was treated as one clone, and only productive sequences with two or more reads were kept. Repertoire metrics included Shannon diversity, evenness, clonality (one minus evenness), and alpha-parameterized diversity profiles from alpha 0 to 5. The IGoR algorithm was used to calculate generation probabilities for clones in the paired samples taken before and after chemotherapy. TCRdb reanalyzed the raw reads on its own, using fastp at Q25 for trimming and MiXCR for clone calling, and kept in-frame beta chains. Each entry merges the rows of one CDR3 protein and shows their most common DNA and genes. The V and J calls shown here were made by TCRdb, not taken from the authors' results. The sample profile shows about 17,000 distinct CDR3 sequences; about 46% of them were found once. The ten most abundant clones make up under 12% of the sample.

Genomic DNA extracted from peripheral blood, rather than sorted cells or RNA, was used as the source for amplification of TCR beta rearrangements. Between the V and J ends, shortened by 5 bases and 7 bases respectively, the junction contains 12 bases. CDR1 is given as MNHEY and CDR2 as SVGEGT, both from the germline V gene. The CDR3, cysteine through phenylalanine, is 12 amino acids long. Just CDR3 DNA is preserved here, 36 bases in frame from base 1. Regarding this clonotype: The target of this receptor is not known. There are no base qualities to consult, and no much larger clone falls within one base.

This chain is built from TRBV6-2 or TRBV6-3 and TRBJ2-7, with no confidently assigned D gene. This TCR was sampled from a human donor in good health. The sequencing sample was made of blood. The sequenced DNA is TGTGCCAGCAGTCCCTTACTCACGGAGCAGTACTTC. Its coded protein is CASSPLLTEQYF.